The present T cell receptor (beta chain) was sequenced within a study of blood T cell repertoires in COVID-19. The method was immunoSEQ multiplex PCR; TCRdb's version includes in-frame clones alone and lacks a portion of them. The data hold roughly 70,000 clones, with about three quarters observed a single time. Sequenced input: peripheral blood. The receptor was isolated from a woman aged 70-85 years with acute or convalescent COVID-19.

This chain's CDR3 is CASSAVPSGANVLTF. The CDR3 DNA is TGTGCCAGCAGTGCCGTCCCCTCTGGGGCCAACGTCCTGACTTTC. The chain combines TRBV6-4 with TRBJ2-6; D remains ambiguous. The germline V gene has CDR1 MRHNA and CDR2 SNTAGT. The CDR3 has 15 residues. With 4 bases removed from V and 0 bases from J, the gap between germline ends came to 7 bases.